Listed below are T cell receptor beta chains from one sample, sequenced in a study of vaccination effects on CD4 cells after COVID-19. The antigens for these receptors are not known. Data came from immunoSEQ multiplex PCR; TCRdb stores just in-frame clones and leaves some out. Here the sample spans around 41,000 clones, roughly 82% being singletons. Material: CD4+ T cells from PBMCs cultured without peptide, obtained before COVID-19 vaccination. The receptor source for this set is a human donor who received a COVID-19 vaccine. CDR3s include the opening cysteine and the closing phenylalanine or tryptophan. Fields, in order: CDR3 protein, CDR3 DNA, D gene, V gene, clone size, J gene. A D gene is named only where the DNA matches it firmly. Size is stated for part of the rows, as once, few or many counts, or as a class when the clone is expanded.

cdr3_aa: CAISKILDEQFF; cdr3_nt: TGTGCCATCAGTAAGATTCTGGATGAGCAGTTCTTC; d_call: -; v_call: TRBV10-3; clone_size: -; j_call: TRBJ2-1
cdr3_aa: CASSQSGVSTDTQYF; cdr3_nt: TGTGCCAGTAGTCAAAGCGGGGTATCCACAGATACGCAGTATTTT; d_call: TRBD2; v_call: TRBV19; clone_size: -; j_call: TRBJ2-3
cdr3_aa: CASRLLNTGELFF; cdr3_nt: TGTGCCAGCCGACTCCTAAACACCGGGGAGCTGTTTTTT; d_call: -; v_call: TRBV7-2; clone_size: -; j_call: TRBJ2-2
cdr3_aa: CASSQLSGGNNSPLHF; cdr3_nt: TGCGCCAGCAGCCAATTGTCGGGGGGAAATAATTCACCCCTCCACTTT; d_call: -; v_call: TRBV4-3; clone_size: once; j_call: TRBJ1-6
cdr3_aa: CASSRGRDTGELFF; cdr3_nt: TGTGCCAGTAGTCGGGGTCGGGACACCGGGGAGCTGTTTTTT; d_call: -; v_call: TRBV19; clone_size: -; j_call: TRBJ2-2
cdr3_aa: CASSSTTGIGNIQYF; cdr3_nt: TGCGCCAGCAGCTCGACGACAGGGATAGGAAACATTCAGTACTTC; d_call: TRBD1; v_call: TRBV5-1; clone_size: -; j_call: TRBJ2-4
cdr3_aa: CASSGDRGQSNQPQHF; cdr3_nt: TGTGCCAGCAGTGGTGACAGGGGACAAAGCAATCAGCCCCAGCATTTT; d_call: TRBD1; v_call: TRBV28; clone_size: -; j_call: TRBJ1-5
cdr3_aa: CSVGRLNTEAFF; cdr3_nt: TGCAGCGTTGGCAGATTAAACACTGAAGCTTTCTTT; d_call: -; v_call: TRBV29-1; clone_size: few; j_call: TRBJ1-1
cdr3_aa: CASSMSVADTQYF; cdr3_nt: TGTGCCAGTAGTATGTCAGTGGCAGATACGCAGTATTTT; d_call: -; v_call: TRBV19; clone_size: -; j_call: TRBJ2-3
cdr3_aa: CASTGAGSSDTQYF; cdr3_nt: TGTGCCAGTACTGGCGCCGGGTCATCGGACACGCAGTATTTT; d_call: -; v_call: TRBV19; clone_size: once; j_call: TRBJ2-3
cdr3_aa: CASSSDTGLNSGNTIYF; cdr3_nt: TGTGCCAGCAGCTCCGATACGGGACTGAACTCTGGAAACACCATATATTTT; d_call: -; v_call: TRBV5-5; clone_size: -; j_call: TRBJ1-3
cdr3_aa: CASSKTDRDAAGELFF; cdr3_nt: TGTGCCAGCAGCAAAACAGACAGGGATGCGGCCGGGGAGCTGTTTTTT; d_call: -; v_call: TRBV21-1; clone_size: few; j_call: TRBJ2-2
cdr3_aa: CASSRDSVSYNEQFF; cdr3_nt: TGTGCCAGCTCGCGAGACAGCGTCTCCTACAATGAGCAGTTCTTC; d_call: -; v_call: TRBV18; clone_size: -; j_call: TRBJ2-1
cdr3_aa: CASSLWGTARQETQYF; cdr3_nt: TGTGCCAGCAGCTTATGGGGGACAGCGAGACAAGAGACCCAGTACTTC; d_call: TRBD1; v_call: TRBV11-1; clone_size: -; j_call: TRBJ2-5
cdr3_aa: CASSLRGVGGSTNEKLFF; cdr3_nt: TGTGCCAGCTCCCTCAGGGGGGTAGGAGGTTCAACTAATGAAAAACTGTTTTTT; d_call: TRBD1; v_call: TRBV7-2; clone_size: -; j_call: TRBJ1-4
cdr3_aa: CASSLGTNYGYTF; cdr3_nt: TGTGCCAGCAGCTTAGGGACTAACTATGGCTACACCTTC; d_call: -; v_call: TRBV11-1; clone_size: -; j_call: TRBJ1-2
cdr3_aa: CASSVTSGGADTQYF; cdr3_nt: TGTGCCAGCAGTGTCACTAGCGGGGGGGCAGATACGCAGTATTTT; d_call: TRBD2; v_call: TRBV25-1; clone_size: -; j_call: TRBJ2-3
cdr3_aa: CASSGQPGRPLTDTQYF; cdr3_nt: TGTGCCAGCAGTGGACAGCCTGGGAGGCCCCTCACAGATACGCAGTATTTT; d_call: -; v_call: TRBV6-1; clone_size: -; j_call: TRBJ2-3
cdr3_aa: CASSFLETQYF; cdr3_nt: TGCGCCAGCAGCTTTCTAGAGACCCAGTACTTC; d_call: -; v_call: TRBV5-1; clone_size: -; j_call: TRBJ2-5
cdr3_aa: CASTYQGAGELFF; cdr3_nt: TGTGCCAGCACCTATCAGGGAGCCGGGGAGCTGTTTTTT; d_call: -; v_call: TRBV2; clone_size: few; j_call: TRBJ2-2
cdr3_aa: CASSLLTEAGYTF; cdr3_nt: TGCGCCAGCAGCTTACTAACAGAAGCCGGCTACACCTTC; d_call: -; v_call: TRBV5-1; clone_size: -; j_call: TRBJ1-2
cdr3_aa: CASSSSGIGELFF; cdr3_nt: TGTGCCAGCAGTTCATCAGGAATCGGGGAGCTGTTTTTT; d_call: -; v_call: TRBV12-3/TRBV12-4; clone_size: -; j_call: TRBJ2-2
cdr3_aa: CASSLSGGRRKLFF; cdr3_nt: TGTGCCAGCAGCTTATCTGGCGGGAGGCGGAAACTGTTTTTT; d_call: -; v_call: TRBV7-2; clone_size: -; j_call: TRBJ1-4
cdr3_aa: CASSILGRVAYNEQFF; cdr3_nt: TGTGCCAGTAGTATACTCGGCAGGGTGGCCTACAATGAGCAGTTCTTC; d_call: -; v_call: TRBV19; clone_size: -; j_call: TRBJ2-1
cdr3_aa: CASSLSTGAWASPLHF; cdr3_nt: TGTGCCAGCAGTTTGTCGACAGGGGCATGGGCTTCACCCCTCCACTTT; d_call: TRBD1; v_call: TRBV28; clone_size: -; j_call: TRBJ1-6
cdr3_aa: CASPESLMDSKKGTDTQYF; cdr3_nt: TGTGCCAGCCCGGAATCGTTGATGGACAGCAAAAAGGGCACAGATACGCAGTATTTT; d_call: -; v_call: TRBV5-8; clone_size: -; j_call: TRBJ2-3
cdr3_aa: CATSGQWADKAFF; cdr3_nt: TGTGCCACCAGCGGCCAATGGGCCGACAAAGCTTTCTTT; d_call: -; v_call: TRBV15; clone_size: -; j_call: TRBJ1-1
cdr3_aa: CASSHWDAPYGYTF; cdr3_nt: TGTGCCAGCAGCCATTGGGACGCGCCCTATGGCTACACCTTC; d_call: -; v_call: TRBV14; clone_size: once; j_call: TRBJ1-2
cdr3_aa: CASHGRRDTQYF; cdr3_nt: TGTGCCAGCCACGGACGACGGGATACGCAGTATTTT; d_call: -; v_call: TRBV12-3/TRBV12-4; clone_size: -; j_call: TRBJ2-3
cdr3_aa: CASSTGASNTEAFF; cdr3_nt: TGTGCCAGCAGTACAGGTGCCTCTAACACTGAAGCTTTCTTT; d_call: -; v_call: TRBV7-3; clone_size: -; j_call: TRBJ1-1
cdr3_aa: CASSSTAVTGELFF; cdr3_nt: TGTGCCAGCAGCTCAACCGCAGTCACCGGGGAGCTGTTTTTT; d_call: -; v_call: TRBV11-3; clone_size: -; j_call: TRBJ2-2
cdr3_aa: CASSESQETQYF; cdr3_nt: TGCGCCAGCAGCGAGTCCCAAGAGACCCAGTACTTC; d_call: -; v_call: TRBV5-1; clone_size: -; j_call: TRBJ2-5
cdr3_aa: CASSQEGPGGFGYTF; cdr3_nt: TGCGCCAGCAGCCAAGAGGGGCCAGGGGGATTTGGCTACACCTTC; d_call: TRBD1; v_call: TRBV4-1; clone_size: -; j_call: TRBJ1-2
cdr3_aa: CASGAGGGGTQYF; cdr3_nt: TGTGCCAGCGGAGCGGGGGGGGGAGGGACCCAGTACTTC; d_call: TRBD2; v_call: TRBV6-5; clone_size: -; j_call: TRBJ2-5
cdr3_aa: CASSLGPLKATGELFF; cdr3_nt: TGTGCCAGCAGCTTGGGCCCACTCAAAGCCACCGGGGAGCTGTTTTTT; d_call: -; v_call: TRBV5-5; clone_size: -; j_call: TRBJ2-2
cdr3_aa: CASSLEQGFGYTF; cdr3_nt: TGTGCCAGCAGCCTCGAACAGGGGTTTGGCTACACCTTC; d_call: TRBD1; v_call: TRBV3-1/TRBV3-2; clone_size: -; j_call: TRBJ1-2
cdr3_aa: CASSRDGYYGYTF; cdr3_nt: TGTGCCAGCAGCCGGGACGGCTACTATGGCTACACCTTC; d_call: -; v_call: TRBV7-2; clone_size: -; j_call: TRBJ1-2
cdr3_aa: CASSSAGQGSGDTQYF; cdr3_nt: TGCGCCAGCAGCTCTGCGGGACAGGGGTCAGGGGATACGCAGTATTTT; d_call: TRBD1; v_call: TRBV5-1; clone_size: -; j_call: TRBJ2-3
cdr3_aa: CASGRGTGGARNYGYTF; cdr3_nt: TGTGCTAGTGGCCGCGGGACAGGGGGCGCGAGGAACTATGGCTACACCTTC; d_call: TRBD1; v_call: TRBV12-5; clone_size: -; j_call: TRBJ1-2
cdr3_aa: CAISGGDTGELFF; cdr3_nt: TGTGCCATCAGTGGGGGCGACACCGGGGAGCTGTTTTTT; d_call: -; v_call: TRBV10-3; clone_size: once; j_call: TRBJ2-2
cdr3_aa: CASRAGGGTDTQYF; cdr3_nt: TGTGCCAGCAGGGCAGGGGGAGGAACAGATACGCAGTATTTT; d_call: -; v_call: TRBV6-4; clone_size: -; j_call: TRBJ2-3
cdr3_aa: CASSLDYNEQFF; cdr3_nt: TGCGCCAGCAGCTTGGACTACAATGAGCAGTTCTTC; d_call: -; v_call: TRBV5-1; clone_size: -; j_call: TRBJ2-1
cdr3_aa: CAISATGSEETQYF; cdr3_nt: TGTGCCATCAGCGCAACAGGGTCGGAAGAGACCCAGTACTTC; d_call: -; v_call: TRBV10-3; clone_size: -; j_call: TRBJ2-5
cdr3_aa: CASTLPDSSTEAFF; cdr3_nt: TGTGCCAGCACCCTCCCGGACAGTTCGACTGAAGCTTTCTTT; d_call: -; v_call: TRBV28; clone_size: -; j_call: TRBJ1-1
cdr3_aa: CASSSVWGNEQFF; cdr3_nt: TGTGCCAGCAGCTCGGTCTGGGGTAATGAGCAGTTCTTC; d_call: -; v_call: TRBV7-2; clone_size: -; j_call: TRBJ2-1